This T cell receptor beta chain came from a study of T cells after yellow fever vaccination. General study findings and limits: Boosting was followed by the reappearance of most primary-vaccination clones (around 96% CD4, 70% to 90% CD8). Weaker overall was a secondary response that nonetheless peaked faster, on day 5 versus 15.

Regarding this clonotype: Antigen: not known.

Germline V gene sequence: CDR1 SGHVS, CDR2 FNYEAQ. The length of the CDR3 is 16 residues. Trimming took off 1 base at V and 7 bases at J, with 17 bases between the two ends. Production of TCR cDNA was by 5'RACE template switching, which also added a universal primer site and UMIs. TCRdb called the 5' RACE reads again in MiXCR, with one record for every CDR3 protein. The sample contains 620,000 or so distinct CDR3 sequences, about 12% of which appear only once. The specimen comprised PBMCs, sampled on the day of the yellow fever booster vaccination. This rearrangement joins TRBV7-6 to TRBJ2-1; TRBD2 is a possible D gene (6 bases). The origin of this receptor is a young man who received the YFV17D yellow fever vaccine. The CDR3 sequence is CASSLVITSKGNEQFF. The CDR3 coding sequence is TGTGCCAGCAGCTTAGTCATAACTAGCAAAGGGAATGAGCAGTTCTTC.